This T cell receptor beta chain is drawn from a study of metastatic and nonmetastatic thyroid tumors. Study-level background: The study looked at repertoires side by side in blood and in tumor or nodule tissue from malignant and benign thyroid patients. The study, taken as a whole, reports: Reports indicated that malignant thyroid tumors showed significantly higher TCR beta diversity than benign nodules did, in blood and tumor.

Not a single patient had been given any form of treatment at any point before undergoing thyroid surgery. Per the study methods: CDR3 was compared across clinicopathological groups, and the resulting differences were used to build a distant-metastasis classifier for papillary thyroid cancer. MiXCR re-clonotyped the PCR reads for TCRdb. TCRdb, rather than the study authors, made the V and J calls. This sample has about 30,000 clones; less than 40% occur once, and the top ten carry 22%. In this sample, this clone turned up a few times. No antigen is known for it. The sequenced sample consisted of tumor tissue. The TCR was taken from a female donor with papillary thyroid cancer or a benign thyroid nodule (not recorded which). Some clones in this sample may be carry-over from other donors' samples.

This chain's CDR3 is CASSAPSGTYEQYF. The CDR3 nucleotides read TGTGCCAGCAGTGCGCCTAGCGGGACCTACGAGCAGTACTTC. The chain links TRBV2 to TRBJ2-7; 9 positions agree with TRBD2. The CDR3 consists of 14 residues. The J segment lost 2 bases and the V segment lost 4 bases, leaving 3 bases of the junction unmatched. Looked up from germline, CDR1 is SNHLY and CDR2 is FYNNEI.